This passage covers 29 T cell receptor beta chains from one sample sequenced in a study of identical twins' blood T cells. From the 5' RACE reads, TCRdb called clonotypes with MiXCR, one entry per CDR3 protein. The repertoire holds a few hundred thousand distinct CDR3 sequences, with around 30% as singletons. What was sequenced was PBMCs. Source of these receptors: a woman aged 18 to 55 in good health.

This clonotype has just a few counts. The chain uses TRBV7-9 and TRBJ2-1; TRBD2 agrees at 7 bases. CDR3 length: 14 amino acids. V dropped 5 bases and J dropped 13; count of bases not matched to a gene: 14. In germline, CDR1 is SEHNR, CDR2 FQNEAQ (reference sequence). The CDR3, as DNA: TGTGCCAGCAGCACGCAAAAGACCGGGAGGATACAGTTCTTC. Protein product: CASSTQKTGRIQFF.

The rearrangement links TRBV5-1 to TRBJ2-1; 9 bases map to TRBD2. This CDR3 is 17 amino acids long. Germline-derived CDR1 and CDR2 are SGHRS and YFSETQ. Unmatched junction bases numbered 8, after V lost 0 bases and J lost 4 bases. CDR3 sequence (DNA): TGCGCCAGCAGCTTGGGACTAGCGGACTTAAATTACAATGAGCAGTTCTTC. Its protein product is CASSLGLADLNYNEQFF.

The rearrangement links TRBV7-9 to TRBJ1-3; 9 bases are shared with TRBD1. After removal of 2 bases from V and 0 bases from J, the junction contained 11 bases not matched to a gene. Germline CDR1 is SEHNR and CDR2 is FQNEAQ (reference sequence). This CDR3 contains 19 residues. CDR3 coding DNA: TGTGCCAGCAGCTTAAGAGGGGACAGGGTTTATCGCTCTGGAAACACCATATATTTT. Protein: CASSLRGDRVYRSGNTIYF. Supplemented by reference TRBV7-9 and TRBJ1-3, the full variable domain reads DTGVSQNPRHKITKRGQNVTFRCDPISEHNRLYWYRQTLGQGPEFLTYFQNEAQLEKSRLLSDRFSAERPKGSFSTLEIQRTEQGDSAMYLCASSLRGDRVYRSGNTIYFGEGSWLTVV.

The V call is TRBV20-1, the J call TRBJ1-3; D is undetermined. The V gene's germline CDR1 is DFQATT and CDR2 SNEGSKA (reference sequence). Trimming took 1 base from V and 6 from J, leaving 10 bases between them. The CDR3 consists of 13 residues. CDR3 sequence: CSARAPIQNTIYF. The CDR3 nucleotides read TGCAGTGCTAGAGCTCCAATTCAAAACACCATATATTTT.

A remark on this clonotype: An end of the junction differs from the germline gene, which may be a read error. V usage is TRBV12-5 and J usage is TRBJ2-3; D unresolved. There are 12 residues in the CDR3. Germline assignment: CDR1 LGHNT and CDR2 FRNRAP. CDR3 loop: CVSGLSTDTQYF. CDR3 coding DNA: TGTGTTAGTGGTTTGAGCACAGATACGCAGTATTTT.

About this clonotype itself: A much larger clone lies a single base off, so this may be a read error. This chain links TRBV9 with TRBJ1-2; D perhaps matches TRBD1 (6 bases). Germline CDR1 SGDLS, CDR2 YYNGEE. The CDR3 is 14 amino acids. V lost 10 bases to trimming and J lost 6 bases, with 22 bases between them. In DNA, the CDR3 is TGTGCCGGCATGGGGTCGACAGGATCCAATGGCTACACCTTC. Protein product: CAGMGSTGSNGYTF.

This chain uses TRBV27 with TRBJ1-5; D gene unclear. V dropped 5 bases and J dropped 1 base, with 12 bases sitting between them. The CDR3 contains 15 residues. The V gene's germline CDR1 is MNHEY and CDR2 SMNVEV (reference sequence). The CDR3, as DNA: TGTGCCAGCAGTCCCTGGGGAAAGAGCAATCAGCCCCAGCATTTT. As protein: CASSPWGKSNQPQHF.

This rearrangement joins TRBV11-3 to TRBJ2-1, with 10 nucleotides matching TRBD2. Germline loops: CDR1 SGHNT, CDR2 YENEEA. Trimming took 1 base from V and 10 from J; bases not matched to a gene: 7. CDR3 length equals 15 residues. The CDR3 region has the DNA TGTGCCAGCAGCTTAGCCCTAGCGGGGGTATGGGAGCAGTTCTTC. As protein: CASSLALAGVWEQFF.

This clonotype is a singleton in its sample. The V and J genes are TRBV9 and TRBJ2-1, with 9 bases identical to TRBD1. The CDR3 runs 16 residues. CDR1 SGDLS and CDR2 YYNGEE come from the germline V gene. V gave up 3 bases and J gave up 5 bases; unmatched junction bases: 9. The chain's CDR3 is CASSGGTGIFNNEQFF. CDR3 nucleotides: TGTGCCAGCAGCGGAGGGACAGGGATTTTCAACAATGAGCAGTTCTTC.

This clonotype has a count of ten or more. The chain is built from TRBV6-2 or TRBV6-3 and TRBJ2-7; tentative D call: TRBD1 (5 bases). V was pared by 10 bases and J by 3 bases, with 22 bases between. CDR1 is MNHEY and CDR2 is SVGEGT in the germline V gene. The CDR3 consists of 15 residues. The CDR3 region is CATLKGTGPIYEQYF. The CDR3 coding sequence is TGTGCCACCCTGAAAGGAACAGGCCCAATCTACGAGCAGTACTTC.

The chain has TRBV4-1 and TRBJ1-1, with D hard to call. Germline values: CDR1 MGHRA, CDR2 YSYEKL. V lost 0 bases to trimming and J lost 1 base, with 9 bases between them. This CDR3 comprises 15 residues. The DNA of the CDR3 is TGCGCCAGCAGCCAAGAAGGCTCCCGGAACACTGAAGCTTTCTTT. Translation gives CASSQEGSRNTEAFF.

The chain has TRBV12-3 or TRBV12-4 and TRBJ2-5, with D unclear. Deletions cut 5 bases from V and 3 bases from J, with 19 bases between. This CDR3 contains 16 residues. The CDR3 loop reads CASSPKYLEGKETQYF. The CDR3 nucleotides read TGTGCCAGCAGTCCAAAATATCTCGAAGGGAAAGAGACCCAGTACTTC.

This sequence joins TRBV20-1 and TRBJ1-1; weak D call: TRBD1 (5 bases). V was clipped by 4 bases and J by 7 bases, with 10 bases between them. CDR3 size: 11 residues. Germline V gene lookup returns CDR1 DFQATT and CDR2 SNEGSKA (reference sequence). As DNA, the CDR3 is TGCAGTGCTAACCGACAGAATGAAGCTTTCTTT. The encoded protein is CSANRQNEAFF.

In this sample, this clonotype turned up a few times. The J gene is TRBJ2-2, the V gene TRBV9; a possible D gene is TRBD2 (6 bases). The germline V gene has CDR1 SGDLS and CDR2 YYNGEE. The CDR3 extends over 14 amino acids. V was clipped by 5 bases and J by 3 bases, with 11 bases between them. CDR3 sequence: CASSEGLDTGELFF. In DNA, the CDR3 is TGTGCCAGCAGTGAGGGACTCGACACCGGGGAGCTGTTTTTT.

J is TRBJ1-2 and V is TRBV4-3; D gene ambiguous. The germline V and J ends were trimmed by 5 bases and 6 bases, with 16 bases remaining between them. CDR1 is LGHNA and CDR2 is YSLEER in the germline V gene. The CDR3 has 14 amino acids. The CDR3 DNA follows: TGCGCCAGCAGCTATCCCGGGGAGGGAGATGGCTACACCTTC. Translation gives CASSYPGEGDGYTF.

This chain uses TRBV12-3 or TRBV12-4 with TRBJ1-1; D may be TRBD1 (6 bases). This CDR3 has 14 amino acids. Trimming pared 2 bases from V and 6 bases from J, leaving 13 bases between. The CDR3 DNA reads as TGTGCCAGCAGTTTAAGGTGGAAGGGGGCTGAAGCTTTCTTT. It specifies CASSLRWKGAEAFF.

CDR3 amino acids: CSARRSGASNEQFF. CDR3 bases: TGCAGTGCTAGAAGGAGTGGGGCGAGCAATGAGCAGTTCTTC. The chain joins TRBV20-1 to TRBJ2-1; tentative D call: TRBD1 (5 bases). This CDR3 region has 14 residues. From germline, CDR1 is DFQATT and CDR2 SNEGSKA (reference sequence). Trimming took off 2 bases at V and 6 bases at J, with 14 bases between the two ends.

In this sample, this clonotype turned up once. The V call is TRBV7-2, the J call TRBJ2-1, with 8 bases that match TRBD2. Germline CDR1 and CDR2: SGHTA and FQGNSA. The CDR3 totals 16 residues. CDR3 sequence (DNA): TGTGTCAGTAGCACCGGGGGGGCTAGGTTCGACAATGAGCAGTTCTTC. Translation: CVSSTGGARFDNEQFF.

This clonotype was recorded a few times. In DNA, the CDR3 is TGTGCCAGCAGTTACTCCCCAGCCGGGGGGACTGAAGCTTTCTTT. As protein: CASSYSPAGGTEAFF. The genes are TRBV6-5 and TRBJ1-1; D might be TRBD1 (5 bases). The germline gives CDR1 MNHEY, CDR2 SVGAGI. The CDR3 contains 15 residues. V was pared by 0 bases and J by 5 bases, with 13 bases between.

Many counts were recorded for this clonotype. The rearrangement links TRBV2 to TRBJ2-3; 7 bases match TRBD1. After removal of 6 bases from V and 2 bases from J, the junction contained 8 bases not matched to a gene. Germline V gene sequence: CDR1 SNHLY, CDR2 FYNNEI. The CDR3 spans 15 residues. This chain's CDR3 is CASRTRDRHTDTQYF. CDR3 nucleotide sequence: TGTGCCAGCAGGACCCGGGACAGACACACAGATACGCAGTATTTT.

The V gene is TRBV5-1, the J gene TRBJ1-1; the D gene is possibly TRBD1 (5 bases). The CDR3 sequence is 15 residues long. Per the germline V gene, CDR1 is SGHRS and CDR2 is YFSETQ. V lost 4 bases to trimming and J lost 2 bases, with 15 bases between them. For the CDR3, the DNA is TGCGCCAGCAGCCCTAAGCAGGGCCTTAACACTGAAGCTTTCTTT. Translating gives CASSPKQGLNTEAFF.

The chain has TRBV5-1 and TRBJ2-3; D gene ambiguous. Germline loops: CDR1 SGHRS, CDR2 YFSETQ. V lost 1 base and J lost 0, with 9 bases in between. The CDR3 loop spans 15 amino acids. CDR3 protein: CASSLFLVSTDTQYF. The CDR3 DNA follows: TGCGCCAGCAGCTTGTTTCTAGTTAGCACAGATACGCAGTATTTT.

The rearrangement joins TRBV9 to TRBJ2-3, with D unclear. The germline V gene has CDR1 SGDLS and CDR2 YYNGEE. CDR3 length equals 14 residues. V was pared by 2 bases and J by 2 bases, with 9 bases between. In DNA form, the CDR3 reads TGTGCCAGCAGCGTCGACTCTTTCACAGATACGCAGTATTTT. It yields the protein CASSVDSFTDTQYF.

This clonotype has a count of ten or more. The rearrangement joins TRBV7-8 to TRBJ1-4, with D tentatively TRBD1 (5 bases). The V end was cut by 2 bases, the J end by 4 bases, with 11 bases between. Germline V gene data show CDR1 as SGHVS and CDR2 as FQNEAQ. The CDR3 totals 15 residues. In DNA, the CDR3 is TGTGCCAGCAGCTTAATGGGGGGGGATAATGAAAAACTGTTTTTT. The encoded protein is CASSLMGGDNEKLFF.

This clonotype was seen a handful of times. The CDR3 reads CASSLGGGSYNSPLHF. CDR3 nucleotides: TGTGCCAGCAGCTTAGGGGGAGGCTCCTATAATTCACCCCTCCACTTT. This chain connects TRBV7-9 to TRBJ1-6; D is unclear. The V gene lost 1 base and the J gene lost 0 bases, with 7 bases spanning the gap. Per germline, CDR1 SEHNR and CDR2 FQNEAQ (reference sequence). This CDR3 has 16 residues. Looking up the rest from reference TRBV7-9 and TRBJ1-6 gives the full variable domain: DTGVSQNPRHKITKRGQNVTFRCDPISEHNRLYWYRQTLGQGPEFLTYFQNEAQLEKSRLLSDRFSAERPKGSFSTLEIQRTEQGDSAMYLCASSLGGGSYNSPLHFGNGTRLTVT.

Notes on this clonotype: A clone one base away is much larger, so this may be a read error. This sequence joins TRBV20-1 and TRBJ1-1; the match to TRBD1 covers 7 bases. The trim removed 3 bases at V and 10 bases at J, leaving 8 bases unmatched. The CDR3 has 12 amino acids. CDR1 and CDR2 from the germline V gene are DFQATT and SNEGSKA (reference sequence). CDR3 sequence reads: CSASLQGVGAFF. CDR3 DNA sequence: TGCAGTGCTAGTCTTCAGGGGGTTGGAGCTTTCTTT.

The chain combines TRBV7-9 with TRBJ2-7, with D possibly being TRBD2 (5 bases). CDR1 is SEHNR, CDR2 FQNEAQ, per germline (reference sequence). The CDR3 is 12 amino acids. The V and J ends lost 0 bases and 12 bases respectively, with 12 bases between them. CDR3 sequence: CASSLAPEARYF. In DNA form, the CDR3 reads TGTGCCAGCAGCTTAGCCCCGGAGGCTCGGTACTTC. The variable domain in full, with the rest retrieved from reference TRBV7-9 and TRBJ2-7, is DTGVSQNPRHKITKRGQNVTFRCDPISEHNRLYWYRQTLGQGPEFLTYFQNEAQLEKSRLLSDRFSAERPKGSFSTLEIQRTEQGDSAMYLCASSLAPEARYFGPGTRLTVT.

The chain links TRBV5-1 to TRBJ1-1; 7 nucleotides align to TRBD1. Germline CDR1 is SGHRS and CDR2 is YFSETQ. The CDR3 has 15 residues. V lost 3 bases, J lost 1 base, and 6 bases stayed unmatched. The CDR3: CASSSKGAKNTEAFF. As DNA, the CDR3 is TGCGCCAGCAGCTCAAAGGGGGCAAAGAACACTGAAGCTTTCTTT.

This clonotype was detected a few times. The chain recombines TRBV5-4 with TRBJ2-3; 12 positions agree with TRBD2. This CDR3 has 15 residues. In germline, CDR1 is SGHNT, CDR2 YYREEE (reference sequence). V lost 4 bases, J lost 4 bases, and 4 bases stayed unmatched. For the CDR3, the DNA is TGTGCCAGCAGCCTGACTAGCGGGAGACCAGATACGCAGTATTTT. This gives the protein CASSLTSGRPDTQYF. The complete variable domain, with remaining parts taken from reference TRBV5-4 and TRBJ2-3, reads ETGVTQSPTHLIKTRGQQVTLRCSSQSGHNTVSWYQQALGQGPQFIFQYYREEENGRGNFPPRFSGLQFPNYSSELNVNALELDDSALYLCASSLTSGRPDTQYFGPGTRLTVL.